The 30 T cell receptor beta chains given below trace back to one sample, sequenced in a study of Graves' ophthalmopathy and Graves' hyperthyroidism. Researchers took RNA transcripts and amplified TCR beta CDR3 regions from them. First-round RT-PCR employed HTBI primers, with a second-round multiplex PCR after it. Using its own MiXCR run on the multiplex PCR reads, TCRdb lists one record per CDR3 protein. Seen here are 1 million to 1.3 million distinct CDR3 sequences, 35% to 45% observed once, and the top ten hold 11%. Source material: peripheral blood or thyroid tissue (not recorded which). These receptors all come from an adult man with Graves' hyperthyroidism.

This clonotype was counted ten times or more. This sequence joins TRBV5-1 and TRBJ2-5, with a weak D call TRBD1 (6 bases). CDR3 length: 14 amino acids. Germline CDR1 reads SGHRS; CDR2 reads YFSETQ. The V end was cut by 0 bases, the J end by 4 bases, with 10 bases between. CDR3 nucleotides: TGCGCCAGCAGCTTGGCCGCGGACAGAGAGACCCAGTACTTC. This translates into CASSLAADRETQYF. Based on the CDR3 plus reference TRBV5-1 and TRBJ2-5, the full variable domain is KAGVTQTPRYLIKTRGQQVTLSCSPISGHRSVSWYQQTPGQGLQFLFEYFSETQRNKGNFPGRFSGRQFSNSRSEMNVSTLELGDSALYLCASSLAADRETQYFGPGTRLLVL.

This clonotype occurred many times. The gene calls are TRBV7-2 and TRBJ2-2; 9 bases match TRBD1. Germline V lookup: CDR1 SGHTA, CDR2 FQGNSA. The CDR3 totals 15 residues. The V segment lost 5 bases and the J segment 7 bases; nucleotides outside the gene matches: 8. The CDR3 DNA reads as TGTGCCAGCAGCCCCAGACAGGGGGTATACGGGGAGCTGTTTTTT. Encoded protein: CASSPRQGVYGELFF.

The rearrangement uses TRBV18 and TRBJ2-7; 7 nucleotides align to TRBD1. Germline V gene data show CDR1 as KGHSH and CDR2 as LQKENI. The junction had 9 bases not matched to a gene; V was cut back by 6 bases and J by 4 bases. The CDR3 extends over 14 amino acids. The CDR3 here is CASSSGTDMYEQYF. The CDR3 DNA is TGTGCCAGCTCGTCCGGGACAGACATGTACGAGCAGTACTTC. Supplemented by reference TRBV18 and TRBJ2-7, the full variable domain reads NAGVMQNPRHLVRRRGQEARLRCSPMKGHSHVYWYRQLPEEGLKFMVYLQKENIIDESGMPKERFSAEFPKEGPSILRIQQVVRGDSAAYFCASSSGTDMYEQYFGPGTRLTVT.

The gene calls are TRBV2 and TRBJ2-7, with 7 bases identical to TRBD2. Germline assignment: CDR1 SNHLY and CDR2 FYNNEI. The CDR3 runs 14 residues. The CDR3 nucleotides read TGTGCTAGAGGACAAACGGGTAGCGGGTACGAGCAGTACTTC. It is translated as CARGQTGSGYEQYF.

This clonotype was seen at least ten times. DNA of the CDR3: TGTGCCAGCAGCTCCCCGGGACAGTTGGGTGCGGCCTACGAGCAGTACTTC. This gives the protein CASSSPGQLGAAYEQYF. The chain joins TRBV7-9 to TRBJ2-7; 7 bases match TRBD1. The ends lost 4 bases at V and 2 bases at J; junction bases unmatched: 14. The CDR3 extends over 17 amino acids. Germline V gives CDR1 SEHNR, CDR2 FQNEAQ (reference sequence).

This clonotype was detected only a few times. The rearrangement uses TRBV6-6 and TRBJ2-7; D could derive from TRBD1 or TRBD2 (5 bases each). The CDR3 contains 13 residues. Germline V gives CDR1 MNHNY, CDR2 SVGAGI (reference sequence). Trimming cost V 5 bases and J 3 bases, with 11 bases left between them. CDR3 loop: CASSGRQLYEQYF. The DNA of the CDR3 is TGTGCCAGCAGTGGGAGACAGCTCTACGAGCAGTACTTC.

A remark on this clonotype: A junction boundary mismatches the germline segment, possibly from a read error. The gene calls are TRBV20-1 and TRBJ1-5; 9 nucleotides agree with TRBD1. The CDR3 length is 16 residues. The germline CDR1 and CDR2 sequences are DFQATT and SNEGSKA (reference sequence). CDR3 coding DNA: TGCAGTGCCAGAGGCGTACAGGGGGCATGGGATCAGCCCCAGCATTTT. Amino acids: CSARGVQGAWDQPQHF.

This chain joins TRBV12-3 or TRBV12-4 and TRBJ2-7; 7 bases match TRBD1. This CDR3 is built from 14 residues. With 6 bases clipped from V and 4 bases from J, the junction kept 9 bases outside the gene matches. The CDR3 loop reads CASRGTGTVYEQYF. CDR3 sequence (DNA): TGTGCCAGCAGGGGTACCGGGACAGTTTACGAGCAGTACTTC.

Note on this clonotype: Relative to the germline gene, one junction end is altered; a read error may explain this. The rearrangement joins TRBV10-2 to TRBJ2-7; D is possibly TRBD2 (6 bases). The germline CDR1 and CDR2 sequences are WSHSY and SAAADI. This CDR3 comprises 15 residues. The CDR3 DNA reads TGTGCCAGCAGTCGTTCCGGAGGGGATCCCTACGAGCAGTACTTC. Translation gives CASSRSGGDPYEQYF.

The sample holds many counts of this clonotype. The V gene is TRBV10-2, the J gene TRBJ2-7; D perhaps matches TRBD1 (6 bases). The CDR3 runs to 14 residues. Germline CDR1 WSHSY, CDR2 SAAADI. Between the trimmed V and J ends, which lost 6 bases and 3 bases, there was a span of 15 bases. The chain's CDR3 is CASRVGPRGYEQYF. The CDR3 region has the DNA TGCGCCAGCAGGGTAGGCCCCAGGGGCTACGAGCAGTACTTC.

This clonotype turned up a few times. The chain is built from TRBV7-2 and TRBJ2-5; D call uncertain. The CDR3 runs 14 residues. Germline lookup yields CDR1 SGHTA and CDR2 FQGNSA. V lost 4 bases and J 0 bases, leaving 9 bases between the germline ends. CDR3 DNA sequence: TGTGCCAGCAGCTGGTCCTCATACCAAGAGACCCAGTACTTC. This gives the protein CASSWSSYQETQYF.

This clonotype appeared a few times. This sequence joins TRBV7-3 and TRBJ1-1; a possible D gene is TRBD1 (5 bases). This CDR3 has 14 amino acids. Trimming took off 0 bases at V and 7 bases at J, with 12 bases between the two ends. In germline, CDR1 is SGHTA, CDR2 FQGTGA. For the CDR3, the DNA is TGTGCCAGCAGCTTAACTGGGGGGGTTGGTGAAGCTTTCTTT. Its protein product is CASSLTGGVGEAFF.

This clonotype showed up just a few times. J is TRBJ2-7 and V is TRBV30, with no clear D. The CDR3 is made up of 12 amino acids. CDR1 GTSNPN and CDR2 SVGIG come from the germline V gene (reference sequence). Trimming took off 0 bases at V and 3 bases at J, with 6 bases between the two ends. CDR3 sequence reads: CAWSVGYYEQYF. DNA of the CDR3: TGTGCCTGGAGTGTGGGGTACTACGAGCAGTACTTC.

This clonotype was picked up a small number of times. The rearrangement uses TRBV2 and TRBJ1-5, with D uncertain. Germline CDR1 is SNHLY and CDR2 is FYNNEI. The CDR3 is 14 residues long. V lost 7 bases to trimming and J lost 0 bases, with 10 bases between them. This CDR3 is CASNPESSNQPQHF. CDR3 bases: TGTGCCAGCAATCCGGAGAGTAGCAATCAGCCCCAGCATTTT.

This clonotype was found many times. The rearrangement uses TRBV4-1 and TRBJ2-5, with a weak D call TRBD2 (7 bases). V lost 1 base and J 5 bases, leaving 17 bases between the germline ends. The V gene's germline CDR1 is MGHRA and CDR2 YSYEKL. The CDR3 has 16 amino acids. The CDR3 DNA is TGCGCCAGCAGCCAAGGGACCAGCAGGGGAGGGGAGACCCAGTACTTC. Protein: CASSQGTSRGGETQYF.

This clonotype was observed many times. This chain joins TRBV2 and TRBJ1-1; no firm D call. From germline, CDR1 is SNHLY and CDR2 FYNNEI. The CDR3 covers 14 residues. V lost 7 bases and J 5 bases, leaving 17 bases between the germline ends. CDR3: CASNRKVGQTEAFF. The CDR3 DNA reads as TGTGCCAGCAACCGAAAGGTTGGCCAGACTGAAGCTTTCTTT.

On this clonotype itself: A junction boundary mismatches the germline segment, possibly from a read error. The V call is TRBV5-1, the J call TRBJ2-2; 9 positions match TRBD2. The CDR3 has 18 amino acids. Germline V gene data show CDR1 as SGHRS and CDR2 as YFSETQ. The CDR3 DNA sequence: TGTGCCAGCAGCCTCGGGGGTAGCGGGAGTGCCAACACCGGGGAGCTGTTTTTT. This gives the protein CASSLGGSGSANTGELFF.

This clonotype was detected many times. CDR3 region: CASIWGETQYF. CDR3 coding DNA: TGCGCCTCCATATGGGGAGAGACCCAGTACTTC. The rearrangement uses TRBV4-1 and TRBJ2-5; D call uncertain. The V gene lost 11 bases and the J gene lost 4 bases, with 11 bases spanning the gap. Germline V gives CDR1 MGHRA, CDR2 YSYEKL. The CDR3 is 11 residues long.

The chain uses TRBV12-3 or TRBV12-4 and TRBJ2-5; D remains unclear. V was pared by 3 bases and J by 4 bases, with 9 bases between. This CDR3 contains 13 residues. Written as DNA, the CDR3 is TGTGCCAGCAGTTTCGGTAACGGAGAGACCCAGTACTTC. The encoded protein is CASSFGNGETQYF.

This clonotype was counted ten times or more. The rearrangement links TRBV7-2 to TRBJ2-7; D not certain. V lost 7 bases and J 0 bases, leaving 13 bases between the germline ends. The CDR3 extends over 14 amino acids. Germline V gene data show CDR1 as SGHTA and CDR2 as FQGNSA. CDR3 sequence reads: CASTSGVISYEQYF. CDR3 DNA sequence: TGTGCCAGCACCTCAGGAGTGATCTCCTACGAGCAGTACTTC.

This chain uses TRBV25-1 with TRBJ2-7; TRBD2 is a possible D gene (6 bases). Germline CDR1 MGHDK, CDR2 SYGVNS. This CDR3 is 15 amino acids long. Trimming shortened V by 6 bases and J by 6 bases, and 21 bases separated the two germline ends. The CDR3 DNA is TGTGCCAGCAGGGGGGGTCTGACGGGTATGGTCGAGCAGTACTTC. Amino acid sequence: CASRGGLTGMVEQYF.

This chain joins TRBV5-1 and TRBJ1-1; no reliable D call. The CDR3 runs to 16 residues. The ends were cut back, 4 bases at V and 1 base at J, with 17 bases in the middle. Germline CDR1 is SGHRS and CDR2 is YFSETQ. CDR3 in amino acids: CASSHPAGLTNTEAFF. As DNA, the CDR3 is TGCGCCAGCAGCCACCCTGCTGGACTGACGAACACTGAAGCTTTCTTT.

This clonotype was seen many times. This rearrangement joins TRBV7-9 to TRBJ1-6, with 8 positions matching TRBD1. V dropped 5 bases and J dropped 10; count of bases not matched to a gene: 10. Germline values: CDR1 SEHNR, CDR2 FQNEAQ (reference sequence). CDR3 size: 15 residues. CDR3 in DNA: TGTGCCAGCAGCCAAGCAGGGGGCCTCGTGTCACCCCTCCACTTT. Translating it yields CASSQAGGLVSPLHF.

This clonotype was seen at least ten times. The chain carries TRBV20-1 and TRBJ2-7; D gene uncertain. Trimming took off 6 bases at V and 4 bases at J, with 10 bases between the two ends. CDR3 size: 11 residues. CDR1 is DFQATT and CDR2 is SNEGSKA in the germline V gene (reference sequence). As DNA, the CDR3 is TGCAGTGCCCTACCCCGGTACGAGCAGTACTTC. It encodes CSALPRYEQYF.

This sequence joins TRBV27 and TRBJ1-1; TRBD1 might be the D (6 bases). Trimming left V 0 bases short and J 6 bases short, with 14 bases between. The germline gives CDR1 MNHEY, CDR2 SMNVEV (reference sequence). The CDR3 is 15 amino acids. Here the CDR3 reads CASSLSSRGRAEAFF. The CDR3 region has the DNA TGTGCCAGCAGTTTATCGTCAAGGGGGAGGGCTGAAGCTTTCTTT.

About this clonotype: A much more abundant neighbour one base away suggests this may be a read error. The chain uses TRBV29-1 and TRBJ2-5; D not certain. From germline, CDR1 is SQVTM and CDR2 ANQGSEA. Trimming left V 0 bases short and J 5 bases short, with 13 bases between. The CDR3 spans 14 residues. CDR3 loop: CSVEEPMRFETQYF. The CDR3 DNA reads TGCAGCGTTGAAGAACCTATGAGATTCGAGACCCAGTACTTC. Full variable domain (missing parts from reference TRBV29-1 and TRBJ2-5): SAVISQKPSRDICQRGTSLTIQCQVDSQVTMMFWYRQQPGQSLTLIATANQGSEATYESGFVIDKFPISRPNLTFSTLTVSNMSPEDSSIYLCSVEEPMRFETQYFGPGTRLLVL.

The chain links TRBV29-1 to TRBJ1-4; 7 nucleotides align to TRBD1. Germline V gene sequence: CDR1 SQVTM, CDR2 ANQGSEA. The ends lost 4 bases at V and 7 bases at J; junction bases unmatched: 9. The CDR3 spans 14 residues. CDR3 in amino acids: CSVVAGGGTEKLFF. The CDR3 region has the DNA TGCAGCGTTGTAGCAGGGGGGGGGACTGAAAAACTGTTTTTT.

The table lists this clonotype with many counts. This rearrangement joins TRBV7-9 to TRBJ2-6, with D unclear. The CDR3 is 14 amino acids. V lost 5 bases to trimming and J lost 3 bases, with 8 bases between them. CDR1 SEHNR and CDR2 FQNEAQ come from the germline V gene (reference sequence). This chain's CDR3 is CASSLRSGANVLTF. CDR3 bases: TGTGCCAGCAGCCTCAGGAGTGGGGCCAACGTCCTGACTTTC.

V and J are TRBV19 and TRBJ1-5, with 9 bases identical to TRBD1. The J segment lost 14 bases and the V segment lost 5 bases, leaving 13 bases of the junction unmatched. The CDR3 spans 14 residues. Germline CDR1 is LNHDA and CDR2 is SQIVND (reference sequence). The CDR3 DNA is TGTGCCAGTAGTCCGAAGGACAGGGGATTGTACGAGCATTTT. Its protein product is CASSPKDRGLYEHF. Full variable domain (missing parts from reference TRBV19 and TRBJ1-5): DGGITQSPKYLFRKEGQNVTLSCEQNLNHDAMYWYRQDPGQGLRLIYYSQIVNDFQKGDIAEGYSVSREKKESFPLTVTSAQKNPTAFYLCASSPKDRGLYEHFGDGTRLSIL.

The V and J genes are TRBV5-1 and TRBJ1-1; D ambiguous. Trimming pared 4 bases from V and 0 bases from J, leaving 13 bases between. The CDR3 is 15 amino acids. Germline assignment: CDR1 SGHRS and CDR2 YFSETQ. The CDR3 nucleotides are TGCGCCAGCAGCCCCACATGGAGGGTGAACACTGAAGCTTTCTTT. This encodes CASSPTWRVNTEAFF.